Below are 29 T cell receptor beta chains sequenced from a single sample in a study of CD8 T cells in ankylosing spondylitis. TCRdb reprocessed the 5' RACE reads via MiXCR and lists one record per CDR3 protein. The repertoire holds 200,000 or so distinct CDR3 sequences, with approximately 18% as singletons. Input material: blood, either unsorted or a sorted T cell fraction (not recorded which). The receptors were gathered from a male donor under 35 with ankylosing spondylitis or in good health (not recorded which).

The table lists this clonotype with a few counts. CDR3 residues: CASRSTRLDEQFF. The CDR3 DNA sequence: TGTGCCAGCAGAAGTACGCGGCTTGATGAGCAGTTCTTC. The rearrangement links TRBV6-5 to TRBJ2-1; D uncertain. CDR1 is MNHEY, CDR2 SVGAGI, per germline. This CDR3 contains 13 residues. V shed 6 bases and J shed 8 bases, with 14 bases lying between them.

This clonotype has a count of ten or more. The rearrangement joins TRBV7-6 to TRBJ2-3, with a possible D match to TRBD1 (6 bases). Germline lookup yields CDR1 SGHVS and CDR2 FNYEAQ. V was shortened by 2 bases and J by 2 bases, with 17 bases between the two germline ends. There are 17 residues in the CDR3. CDR3 in DNA: TGTGCCAGCAGCTTACTTCGGGACAAACTTGTCACAGATACGCAGTATTTT. It specifies CASSLLRDKLVTDTQYF.

Many counts were recorded for this clonotype. The chain uses TRBV5-1 and TRBJ2-2; D is perhaps TRBD1 (5 bases). Germline V lookup: CDR1 SGHRS, CDR2 YFSETQ. The CDR3 consists of 14 residues. The V and J ends lost 4 bases and 0 bases respectively, with 7 bases between them. CDR3 sequence (DNA): TGCGCCAGCAGCCTACAGGCGAACACCGGGGAGCTGTTTTTT. Its translation is CASSLQANTGELFF.

The genes are TRBV6-2 or TRBV6-3 and TRBJ2-3; no definite D call. The CDR3 totals 17 residues. Germline V gene sequence: CDR1 MNHEY, CDR2 SVGEGT. V was clipped by 0 bases and J by 0 bases, with 13 bases between them. The CDR3 loop is CASSYSSAVASTDTQYF. As DNA, the CDR3 is TGTGCCAGCAGTTACTCGTCCGCGGTGGCGAGCACAGATACGCAGTATTTT.

This clonotype was recorded at least ten times. The chain couples TRBV11-2 to TRBJ2-7, with 8 bases aligning to TRBD2. Germline V gene sequence: CDR1 SGHAT, CDR2 FQNNGV. This CDR3 has 15 amino acids. Unmatched junction bases numbered 8, after V lost 5 bases and J lost 2 bases. The CDR3 sequence: CASSISGNGAYEQYV. The CDR3 bases are TGTGCCAGCAGCATTAGCGGGAATGGGGCCTACGAGCAGTACGTC.

J is TRBJ1-3 and V is TRBV20-1; no firm D call. The V end was cut by 3 bases, the J end by 2 bases, with 17 bases between. Germline V lookup: CDR1 DFQATT, CDR2 SNEGSKA (reference sequence). The CDR3 loop spans 16 amino acids. CDR3: CSARPRGSRTGNTIYF. The CDR3, as DNA: TGCAGTGCTAGGCCCCGAGGGTCACGGACTGGAAACACCATATATTTT.

This clonotype was seen many times. The V and J genes are TRBV27 and TRBJ1-4; no definite D call. CDR1 is MNHEY, CDR2 SMNVEV, per germline (reference sequence). This CDR3 spans 14 amino acids. Trimming stripped 2 bases from V and 7 bases from J, with 11 bases between. In nucleotides, the CDR3 is TGTGCCAGCAGTTTACTAGGGTCGAGTGAAAAACTGTTTTTT. This gives the protein CASSLLGSSEKLFF.

The chain uses TRBV20-1 and TRBJ2-1; D may be TRBD2 (5 bases). CDR3 length equals 15 residues. Trimming removed 7 bases at V and 7 bases at J, with 23 bases between. Per the germline V gene, CDR1 is DFQATT and CDR2 is SNEGSKA (reference sequence). CDR3 DNA sequence: TGCAGTGTGTCGTCGAATCCTGGACTCCTTAATGAGCAGTTCTTC. As protein: CSVSSNPGLLNEQFF.

In its sample, this clonotype was seen many times. The chain uses TRBV7-9 and TRBJ2-1, with D hard to call. V lost 5 bases, J lost 7 bases, and 15 bases lay in between. Looked up from germline, CDR1 is SEHNR and CDR2 is FQNEAQ (reference sequence). The CDR3 sequence is 14 residues long. DNA of the CDR3: TGTGCCAGCAGCCCGAGCCTCCCTGGGAATGAGCAGTTCTTC. Protein sequence: CASSPSLPGNEQFF.

There are many counts of this clonotype. The J gene is TRBJ2-4, the V gene TRBV4-1, with 11 nucleotides matching TRBD2. Germline CDR1 reads MGHRA; CDR2 reads YSYEKL. The CDR3 extends over 17 amino acids. With V trimmed by 3 bases and J by 8 bases, 12 bases remained unmatched. The CDR3 sequence: CASSQVSGTSGKHIQYF. CDR3 DNA: TGCGCCAGCAGCCAGGTTTCCGGGACTAGCGGAAAACACATTCAGTACTTC.

Many counts were recorded for this clonotype. The chain has TRBV12-5 and TRBJ1-2; D is undetermined. The CDR3 covers 12 residues. Germline CDR1 is LGHNT and CDR2 is FRNRAP. V was clipped by 3 bases and J by 6 bases, with 8 bases between them. CDR3 sequence reads: CASGFILNGYTF. The CDR3 DNA reads as TGTGCTAGTGGTTTTATATTGAATGGCTACACCTTC.

This clonotype came up many times. The chain joins TRBV20-1 to TRBJ1-1; unclear D gene. Germline values: CDR1 DFQATT, CDR2 SNEGSKA (reference sequence). The CDR3 runs 14 residues. Trimming shortened V by 1 base and J by 2 bases, and 11 bases separated the two germline ends. The CDR3 coding sequence is TGCAGTGCTAGAGTGTCGGGCCCCAACACTGAAGCTTTCTTT. Encoded protein: CSARVSGPNTEAFF.

The sample holds many counts of this clonotype. This chain uses TRBV9 with TRBJ2-2; maybe TRBD1 (5 bases). Deletions cut 6 bases from V and 0 bases from J, with 9 bases between. CDR1 SGDLS and CDR2 YYNGEE come from the germline V gene. This CDR3 is built from 14 residues. The CDR3 region has the DNA TGTGCCAGCAATGGACACCCGAACACCGGGGAGCTGTTTTTT. It specifies CASNGHPNTGELFF.

This clonotype was recorded at least ten times. The chain has TRBV24-1 and TRBJ2-5; 11 bases fit TRBD1. Germline assignment: CDR1 KGHDR and CDR2 SFDVKD. This CDR3 has 16 residues. V lost 3 bases and J lost 2; bases outside the gene matches: 4. CDR3 coding DNA: TGTGCCACCAGTGATCTGGGACAGGGGGTACAAGAGACCCAGTACTTC. Amino acids: CATSDLGQGVQETQYF.

This clonotype was seen repeatedly, ten times or more. The chain is built from TRBV27 and TRBJ2-7; 9 nucleotides align to TRBD2. Per the germline V gene, CDR1 is MNHEY and CDR2 is SMNVEV (reference sequence). Germline trimming cut 5 bases from V and 4 bases from J; bases unmatched to any gene: 6. The CDR3 is 14 residues long. The DNA for the CDR3 is TGTGCCAGCAGTCCGACTAGCGGAGGTTACGAGCAGTACTTC. Amino acid sequence: CASSPTSGGYEQYF.

This clonotype was detected ten times or more. The chain combines TRBV7-9 with TRBJ1-4; 8 nucleotides line up with TRBD1. The CDR3 consists of 14 residues. Trimming at V came to 5 bases and at J to 7 bases, leaving 6 bases not matched to a gene. The germline V gene has CDR1 SEHNR and CDR2 FQNEAQ (reference sequence). As DNA, the CDR3 is TGTGCCAGCAGCGCAGGACAGGGAGGTGAAAAACTGTTTTTT. It encodes CASSAGQGGEKLFF.

This sequence joins TRBV29-1 and TRBJ1-1, with no clear D. Trimming stripped 6 bases from V and 2 bases from J, with 7 bases between. CDR1 is SQVTM, CDR2 ANQGSEA, per germline. This CDR3 comprises 11 residues. This chain's CDR3 is CSVYKNTEAFF. The CDR3 DNA sequence: TGCAGCGTGTACAAAAACACTGAAGCTTTCTTT.

This clonotype appeared many times. V and J are TRBV15 and TRBJ1-5, with D perhaps matching TRBD1 (6 bases). V was pared by 5 bases and J by 6 bases, with 20 bases between. CDR3 length equals 16 residues. Germline CDR1 and CDR2: LNHNV and YYDKDF (reference sequence). This chain's CDR3 is CATSAMAGALVQPQHF. CDR3 in DNA: TGTGCCACCAGCGCTATGGCGGGGGCTTTAGTTCAGCCCCAGCATTTT.

This clonotype was observed at least ten times. The rearrangement uses TRBV6-2 or TRBV6-3 and TRBJ2-1, with 9 bases matching TRBD2. CDR3 length equals 16 residues. Looked up from germline, CDR1 is MNHEY and CDR2 is SVGEGT. V gave up 2 bases and J gave up 7 bases; unmatched junction bases: 9. DNA for the CDR3: TGTGCCAGCAGTTACACTCCGGGACTAGCTCGGAATGAGCAGTTCTTC. It yields the protein CASSYTPGLARNEQFF.

In its sample, this clonotype was seen many times. The V gene is TRBV3-1, the J gene TRBJ2-2; D gene unclear. V dropped 6 bases and J dropped 1 base, with 3 bases sitting between them. This CDR3 region has 12 residues. Germline lookup yields CDR1 LGHDT and CDR2 YNNKEL (reference sequence). The CDR3 sequence is CASRGNTGELFF. CDR3 nucleotides: TGTGCCAGCAGGGGGAACACCGGGGAGCTGTTTTTT. The whole variable domain, remainder taken from reference TRBV3-1 and TRBJ2-2, is DTAVSQTPKYLVTQMGNDKSIKCEQNLGHDTMYWYKQDSKKFLKIMFSYNNKELIINETVPNRFSPKSPDKAHLNLHINSLELGDSAVYFCASRGNTGELFFGEGSRLTVL.

The table lists this clonotype with many counts. The V gene is TRBV18, the J gene TRBJ2-5; D possibly corresponds to TRBD1 (5 bases). CDR3 length equals 13 residues. Germline CDR1 is KGHSH and CDR2 is LQKENI. Trimming took 1 base from V and 2 from J, leaving 5 bases between them. CDR3 in amino acids: CASSPRQQETQYF. As DNA, the CDR3 is TGTGCCAGCTCACCACGACAGCAAGAGACCCAGTACTTC.

This clonotype was seen many times. The chain joins TRBV5-1 to TRBJ2-5, with a possible D match to TRBD1 (6 bases). The CDR3 length is 16 residues. Germline loops: CDR1 SGHRS, CDR2 YFSETQ. V was trimmed by 4 bases and J by 3 bases, leaving 19 bases between them. The CDR3 sequence: CASSMTGTPNEETQYF. Written as DNA, the CDR3 is TGCGCCAGCAGCATGACCGGGACACCGAACGAAGAGACCCAGTACTTC.

The table lists this clonotype with many counts. At one boundary the junction diverges from the germline segment, which might be a read error. The chain links TRBV10-3 to TRBJ2-5, with no clear D. Germline V gives CDR1 ENHRY, CDR2 SYGVKD. This CDR3 spans 12 amino acids. CDR3 residues: CAISESRLVRHF. In DNA, the CDR3 is TGTGCCATCAGTGAGTCGAGGCTTGTCCGGCACTTC.

Many counts were recorded for this clonotype. The CDR3: CSATGREGQNYNEQFF. The CDR3 nucleotides are TGCAGTGCTACCGGAAGAGAGGGGCAAAACTACAATGAGCAGTTCTTC. This chain joins TRBV20-1 and TRBJ2-1, with D tentatively TRBD1 or TRBD2 (5 bases each). Germline lookup yields CDR1 DFQATT and CDR2 SNEGSKA (reference sequence). This CDR3 is built from 16 residues. Trimming shortened V by 4 bases and J by 3 bases, and 19 bases separated the two germline ends.

The CDR3 loop is CASSHLSGRAYNEQFF. The CDR3 region has the DNA TGCGCCAGCAGCCATTTAAGCGGGAGGGCTTACAATGAGCAGTTCTTC. The chain has TRBV4-1 and TRBJ2-1; 10 nucleotides match TRBD2. Germline CDR1 MGHRA, CDR2 YSYEKL. V was pared by 3 bases and J by 4 bases, with 6 bases of the junction left unmatched. The CDR3 runs 16 residues.

This clonotype was observed at least ten times. The genes are TRBV12-3 or TRBV12-4 and TRBJ2-3; no reliable D call. The CDR3 totals 12 residues. With 5 bases removed from V and 10 bases from J, the gap between germline ends came to 13 bases. The CDR3 DNA sequence: TGTGCCAGCAGTGCCCTGAGGCTCGCGCAGTATTTT. Encoded protein: CASSALRLAQYF.

This clonotype was picked up many times. V and J are TRBV24-1 and TRBJ1-5, with 8 bases identical to TRBD1. The CDR3 is 14 amino acids. V gave up 5 bases and J gave up 5 bases; unmatched junction bases: 4. Germline V gives CDR1 KGHDR, CDR2 SFDVKD. The CDR3, as DNA: TGTGCCACCAGTGCTCTGACAGGGGATCAGCCCCAGCATTTT. Translation gives CATSALTGDQPQHF.

This clonotype was seen ten or more times. The chain links TRBV5-1 to TRBJ1-5; no firm D call. Between the trimmed V and J ends, which lost 4 bases and 0 bases, there was a span of 11 bases. Germline CDR1 SGHRS, CDR2 YFSETQ. The CDR3 has 15 amino acids. The CDR3 reads CASSPSGGSNQPQHF. CDR3 nucleotide sequence: TGCGCCAGCAGCCCTTCCGGCGGTAGCAATCAGCCCCAGCATTTT.

This clonotype was seen repeatedly, ten times or more. The chain is built from TRBV7-9 and TRBJ2-3; TRBD2 is a possible D gene (6 bases). The germline V gene has CDR1 SEHNR and CDR2 FQNEAQ (reference sequence). V lost 4 bases, J lost 0 bases, and 26 bases lay in between. This CDR3 spans 20 amino acids. The CDR3 here is CASSSMGGGEEVPSTDTQYF. Written as DNA, the CDR3 is TGTGCCAGCAGCTCGATGGGAGGTGGCGAAGAAGTTCCTAGCACAGATACGCAGTATTTT.